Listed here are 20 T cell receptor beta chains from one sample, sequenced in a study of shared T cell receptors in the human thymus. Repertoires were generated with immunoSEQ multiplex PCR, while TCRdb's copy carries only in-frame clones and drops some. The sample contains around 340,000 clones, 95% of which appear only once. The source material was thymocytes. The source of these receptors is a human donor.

Here the CDR3 DNA reads TGTGCCAGCAGCGGGGGCCCGGTTAGCAATCAGCCCCAGCATTTT. Protein: CASSGGPVSNQPQHF. J is TRBJ1-5 and V is TRBV7-9, with D possibly being TRBD1 (6 bases). The CDR3 has 15 amino acids. CDR1 is SEHNR, CDR2 FQNEAQ, per germline (reference sequence). V lost 5 bases to trimming and J lost 0 bases, with 11 bases between them.

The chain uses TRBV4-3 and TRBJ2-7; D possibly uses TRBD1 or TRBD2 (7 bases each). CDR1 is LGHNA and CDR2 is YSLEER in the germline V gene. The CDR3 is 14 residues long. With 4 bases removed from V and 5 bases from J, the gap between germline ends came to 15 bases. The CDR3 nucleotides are TGCGCCAGCAGCCCAGGGGGGAGGGCCAACGAGCAGTACTTC. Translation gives CASSPGGRANEQYF.

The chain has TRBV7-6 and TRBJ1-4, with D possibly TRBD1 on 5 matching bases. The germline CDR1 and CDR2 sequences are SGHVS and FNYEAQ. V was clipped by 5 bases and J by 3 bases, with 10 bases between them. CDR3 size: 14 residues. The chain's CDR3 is CASSPGLPNEKLFF. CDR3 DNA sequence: TGTGCCAGCAGCCCAGGGTTGCCTAATGAAAAACTGTTTTTT.

The chain's CDR3 is CASSVRGAQYF. The CDR3 DNA sequence: TGTGCCAGCAGCGTAAGGGGGGCCCAATACTTC. J is TRBJ2-7 and V is TRBV9; perhaps D is TRBD1 or TRBD2 (6 bases each). CDR3 length: 11 amino acids. Germline assignment: CDR1 SGDLS and CDR2 YYNGEE. Trimming shortened V by 1 base and J by 13 bases, and 12 bases separated the two germline ends.

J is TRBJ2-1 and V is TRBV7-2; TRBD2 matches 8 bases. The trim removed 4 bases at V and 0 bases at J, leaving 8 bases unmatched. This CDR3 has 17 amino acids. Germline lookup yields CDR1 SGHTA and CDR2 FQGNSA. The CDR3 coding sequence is TGTGCCAGCAGCTCCTTCGGGAGCGGGAGCTCCTACAATGAGCAGTTCTTC. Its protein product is CASSSFGSGSSYNEQFF.

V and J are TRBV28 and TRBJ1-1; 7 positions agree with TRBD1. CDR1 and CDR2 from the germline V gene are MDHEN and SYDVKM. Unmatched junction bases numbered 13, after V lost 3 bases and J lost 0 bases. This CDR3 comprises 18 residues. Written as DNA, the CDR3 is TGTGCCAGCAGTTTTCTAGGGGGCAAAATAAGCATGAACACTGAAGCTTTCTTT. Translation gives CASSFLGGKISMNTEAFF.

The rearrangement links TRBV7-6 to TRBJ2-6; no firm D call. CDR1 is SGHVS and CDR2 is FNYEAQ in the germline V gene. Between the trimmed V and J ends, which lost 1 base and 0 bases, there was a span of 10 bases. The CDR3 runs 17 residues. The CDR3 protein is CASSLERPHSGANVLTF. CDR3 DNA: TGTGCCAGCAGCTTAGAGAGGCCCCACTCTGGGGCCAACGTCCTGACTTTC.

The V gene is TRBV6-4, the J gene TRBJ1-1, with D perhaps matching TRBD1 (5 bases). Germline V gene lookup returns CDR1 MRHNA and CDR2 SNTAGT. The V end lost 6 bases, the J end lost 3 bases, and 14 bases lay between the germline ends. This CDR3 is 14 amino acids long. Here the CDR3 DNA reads TGTGCCAGCAGACCCGGGACGGCTTACACTGAAGCTTTCTTT. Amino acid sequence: CASRPGTAYTEAFF.

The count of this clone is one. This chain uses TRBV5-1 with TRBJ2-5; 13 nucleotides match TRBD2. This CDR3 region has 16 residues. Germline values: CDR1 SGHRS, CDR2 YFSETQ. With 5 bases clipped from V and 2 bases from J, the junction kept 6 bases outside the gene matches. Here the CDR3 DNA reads TGCGCCAGCAGAAGGACTAGCGGGAGATATCAAGAGACCCAGTACTTC. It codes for CASRRTSGRYQETQYF.

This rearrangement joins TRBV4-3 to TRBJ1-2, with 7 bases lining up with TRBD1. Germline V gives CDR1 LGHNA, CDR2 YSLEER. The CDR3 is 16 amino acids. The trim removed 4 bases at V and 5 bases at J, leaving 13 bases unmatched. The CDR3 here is CASSPRPGQKGYGYTF. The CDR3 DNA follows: TGCGCCAGCAGCCCGAGACCGGGACAGAAGGGTTATGGCTACACCTTC.

The CDR3 spells CASSQCGKEAEWITEAFF. Here the CDR3 DNA reads TGCGCCAGCAGTCAATGCGGCAAGGAAGCTGAATGGATCACTGAAGCTTTCTTT. The chain links TRBV23-1 to TRBJ1-1; no clear D gene. TRBV23-1 is flagged as an ORF with uncertain function. The CDR3 spans 18 residues. Trimming pared 1 base from V and 4 bases from J, leaving 22 bases between.

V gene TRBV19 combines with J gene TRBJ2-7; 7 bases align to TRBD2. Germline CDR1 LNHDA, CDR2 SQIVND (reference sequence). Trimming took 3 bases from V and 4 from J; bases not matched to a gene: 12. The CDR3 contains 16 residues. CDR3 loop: CASSIRTSFPNYEQYF. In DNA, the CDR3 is TGTGCCAGTAGTATTCGGACTAGTTTCCCCAATTACGAGCAGTACTTC.

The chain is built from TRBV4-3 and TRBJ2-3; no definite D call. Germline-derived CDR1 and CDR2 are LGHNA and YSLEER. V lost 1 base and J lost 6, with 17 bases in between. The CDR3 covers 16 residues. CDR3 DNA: TGCGCCAGCAGCCAAGCCTACGCGCCGGAAAGGGATACGCAGTATTTT. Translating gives CASSQAYAPERDTQYF.

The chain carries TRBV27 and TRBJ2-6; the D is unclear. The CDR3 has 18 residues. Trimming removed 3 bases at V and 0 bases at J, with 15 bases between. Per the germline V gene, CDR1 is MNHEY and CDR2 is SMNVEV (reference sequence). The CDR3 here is CASSFSSIYYSGANVLTF. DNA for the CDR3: TGTGCCAGCAGTTTCTCCTCAATTTATTACTCTGGGGCCAACGTCCTGACTTTC.

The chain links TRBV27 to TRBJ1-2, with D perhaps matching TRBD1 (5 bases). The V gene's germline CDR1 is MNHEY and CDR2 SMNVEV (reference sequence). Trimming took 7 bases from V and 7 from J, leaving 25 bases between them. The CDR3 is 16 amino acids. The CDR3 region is CASKLEAEVEGSGYTF. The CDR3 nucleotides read TGTGCCAGCAAATTGGAGGCAGAGGTCGAGGGGTCTGGCTACACCTTC.

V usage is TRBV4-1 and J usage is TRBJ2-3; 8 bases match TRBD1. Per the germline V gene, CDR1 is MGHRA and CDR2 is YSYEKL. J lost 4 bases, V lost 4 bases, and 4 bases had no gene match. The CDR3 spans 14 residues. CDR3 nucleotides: TGCGCCAGCAGCCGCGGACAGGGACCAGATACGCAGTATTTT. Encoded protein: CASSRGQGPDTQYF.

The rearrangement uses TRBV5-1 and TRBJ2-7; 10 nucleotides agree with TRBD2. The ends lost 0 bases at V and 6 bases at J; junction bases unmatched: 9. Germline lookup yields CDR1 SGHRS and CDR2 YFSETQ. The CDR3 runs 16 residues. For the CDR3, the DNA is TGCGCCAGCAGCTTGGCCCCGGGACTAGCGTCGGGCGAGCAGTACTTC. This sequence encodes CASSLAPGLASGEQYF.

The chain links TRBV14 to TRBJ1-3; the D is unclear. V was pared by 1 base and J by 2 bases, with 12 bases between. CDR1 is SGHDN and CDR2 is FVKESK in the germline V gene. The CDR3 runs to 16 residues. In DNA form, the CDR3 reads TGTGCCAGCAGCCAAGTACCCAGGCCTACTGGAAACACCATATATTTT. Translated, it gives CASSQVPRPTGNTIYF. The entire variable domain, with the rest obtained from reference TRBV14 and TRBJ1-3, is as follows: EAGVTQFPSHSVIEKGQTVTLRCDPISGHDNLYWYRRVMGKEIKFLLHFVKESKQDESGMPNNRFLAERTGGTYSTLKVQPAELEDSGVYFCASSQVPRPTGNTIYFGEGSWLTVV.

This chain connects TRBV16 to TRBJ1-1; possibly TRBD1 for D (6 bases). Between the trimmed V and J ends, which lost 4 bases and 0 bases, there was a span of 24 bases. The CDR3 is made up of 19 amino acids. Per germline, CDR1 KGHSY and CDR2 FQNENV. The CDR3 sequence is CASSPFCGGPEKVNTEAFF. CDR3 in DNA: TGTGCCAGCAGCCCATTTTGTGGGGGCCCGGAGAAGGTGAACACTGAAGCTTTCTTT.

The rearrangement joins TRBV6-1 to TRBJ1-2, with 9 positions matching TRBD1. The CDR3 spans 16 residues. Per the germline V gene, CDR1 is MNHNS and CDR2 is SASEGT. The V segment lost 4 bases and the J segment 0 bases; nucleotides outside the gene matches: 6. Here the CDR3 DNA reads TGTGCCAGCAGTGCCGGGACAGGGATCCCTAACTATGGCTACACCTTC. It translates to CASSAGTGIPNYGYTF.